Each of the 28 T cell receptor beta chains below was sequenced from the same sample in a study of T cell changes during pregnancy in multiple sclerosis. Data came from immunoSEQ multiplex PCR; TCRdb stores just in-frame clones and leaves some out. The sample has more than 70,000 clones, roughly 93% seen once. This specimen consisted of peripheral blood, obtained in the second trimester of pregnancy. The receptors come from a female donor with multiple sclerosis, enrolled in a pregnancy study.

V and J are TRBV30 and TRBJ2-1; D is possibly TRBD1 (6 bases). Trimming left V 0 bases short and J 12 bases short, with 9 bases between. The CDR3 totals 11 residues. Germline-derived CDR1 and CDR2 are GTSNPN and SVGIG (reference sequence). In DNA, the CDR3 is TGTGCCTGGAGTGTTGGCAGGGGGCAGTTCTTC. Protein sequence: CAWSVGRGQFF.

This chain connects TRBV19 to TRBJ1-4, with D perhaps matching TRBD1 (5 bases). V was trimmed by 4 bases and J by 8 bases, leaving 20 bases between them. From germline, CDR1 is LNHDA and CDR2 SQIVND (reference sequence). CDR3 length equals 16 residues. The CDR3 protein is CASSNGWGGSGEKLFF. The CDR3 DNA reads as TGTGCCAGTAGTAATGGTTGGGGGGGGTCAGGAGAAAAACTGTTTTTT.

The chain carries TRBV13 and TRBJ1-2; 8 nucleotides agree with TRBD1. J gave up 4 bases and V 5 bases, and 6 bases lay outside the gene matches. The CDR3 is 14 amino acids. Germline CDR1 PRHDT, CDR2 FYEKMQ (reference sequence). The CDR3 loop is CASSKKGTGYGYTF. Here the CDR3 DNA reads TGTGCCAGCAGCAAAAAAGGGACAGGCTATGGCTACACCTTC.

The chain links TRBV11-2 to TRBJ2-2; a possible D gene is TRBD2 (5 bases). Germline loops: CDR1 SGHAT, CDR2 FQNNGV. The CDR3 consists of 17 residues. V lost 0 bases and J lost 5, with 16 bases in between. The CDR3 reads CASSLDGEGLGTGELFF. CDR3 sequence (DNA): TGTGCCAGCAGCTTAGACGGGGAAGGTTTAGGAACCGGGGAGCTGTTTTTT.

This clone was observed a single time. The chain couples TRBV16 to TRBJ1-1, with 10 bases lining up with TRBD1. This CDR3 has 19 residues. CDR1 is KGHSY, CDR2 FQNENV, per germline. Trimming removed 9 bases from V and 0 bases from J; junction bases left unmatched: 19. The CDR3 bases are TGTGCCAGAATCGGTCCCAGCCGAGGGACAGGGGTAATGAACACTGAAGCTTTCTTT. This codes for CARIGPSRGTGVMNTEAFF.

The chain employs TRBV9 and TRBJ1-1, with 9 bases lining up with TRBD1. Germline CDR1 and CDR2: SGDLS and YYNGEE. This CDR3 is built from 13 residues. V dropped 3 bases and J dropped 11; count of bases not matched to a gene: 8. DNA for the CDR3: TGTGCCAGCAGCGCCGGGACAGGGCGAGAGGCTTTCTTT. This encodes CASSAGTGREAFF.

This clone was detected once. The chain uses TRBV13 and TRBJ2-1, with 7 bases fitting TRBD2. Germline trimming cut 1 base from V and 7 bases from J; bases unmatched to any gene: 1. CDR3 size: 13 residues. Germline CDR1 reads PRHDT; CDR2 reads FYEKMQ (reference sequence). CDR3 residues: CASSLAGGNEQFF. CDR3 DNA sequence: TGTGCCAGCAGCTTAGCGGGGGGTAATGAGCAGTTCTTC.

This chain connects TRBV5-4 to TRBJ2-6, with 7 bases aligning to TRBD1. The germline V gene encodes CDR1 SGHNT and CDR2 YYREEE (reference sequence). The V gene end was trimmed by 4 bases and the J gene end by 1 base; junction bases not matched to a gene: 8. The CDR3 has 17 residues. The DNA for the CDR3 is TGTGCCAGCAGCCGAGCTGACAGGGAATCTGGGGCCAACGTCCTGACTTTC. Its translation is CASSRADRESGANVLTF.

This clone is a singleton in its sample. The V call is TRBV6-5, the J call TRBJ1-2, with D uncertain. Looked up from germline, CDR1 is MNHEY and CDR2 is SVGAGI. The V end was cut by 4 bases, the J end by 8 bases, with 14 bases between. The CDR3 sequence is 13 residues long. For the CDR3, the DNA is TGTGCCAGCAGTTTGGGCCTTTTTGGCGGCTACACCTTC. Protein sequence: CASSLGLFGGYTF.

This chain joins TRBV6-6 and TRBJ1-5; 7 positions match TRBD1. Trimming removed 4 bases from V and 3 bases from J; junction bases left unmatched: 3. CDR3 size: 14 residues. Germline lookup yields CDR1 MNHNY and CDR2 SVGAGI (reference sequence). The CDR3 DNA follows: TGTGCCAGCAGTTGGACAGGCTCCAATCAGCCCCAGCATTTT. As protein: CASSWTGSNQPQHF.

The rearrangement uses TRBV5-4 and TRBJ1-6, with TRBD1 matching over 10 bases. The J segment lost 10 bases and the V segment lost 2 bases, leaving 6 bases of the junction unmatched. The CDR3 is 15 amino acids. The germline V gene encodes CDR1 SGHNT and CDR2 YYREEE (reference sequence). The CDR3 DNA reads TGTGCCAGCAGCTTCGGGACAGGGGATCGGTCACCCCTCCACTTT. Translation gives CASSFGTGDRSPLHF.

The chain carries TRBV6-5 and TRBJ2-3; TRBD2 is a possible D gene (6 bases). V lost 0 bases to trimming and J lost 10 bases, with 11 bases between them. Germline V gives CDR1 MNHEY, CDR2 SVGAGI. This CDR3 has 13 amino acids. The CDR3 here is CASSYSPGVAQYF. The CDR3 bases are TGTGCCAGCAGTTACTCCCCGGGGGTAGCGCAGTATTTT.

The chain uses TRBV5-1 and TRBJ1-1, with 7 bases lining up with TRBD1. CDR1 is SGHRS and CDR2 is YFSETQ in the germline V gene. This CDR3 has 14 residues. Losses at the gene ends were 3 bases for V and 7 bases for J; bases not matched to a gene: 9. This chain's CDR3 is CASSSQGPLSEAFF. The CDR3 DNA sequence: TGCGCCAGCAGCTCACAGGGGCCCCTGAGTGAAGCTTTCTTT.

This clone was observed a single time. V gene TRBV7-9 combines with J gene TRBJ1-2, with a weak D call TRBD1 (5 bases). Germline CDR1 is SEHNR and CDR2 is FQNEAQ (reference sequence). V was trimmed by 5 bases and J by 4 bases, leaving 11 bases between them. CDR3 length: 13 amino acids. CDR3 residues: CASSDSTGYGYTF. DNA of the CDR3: TGTGCCAGCAGCGATTCTACAGGCTATGGCTACACCTTC.

The CDR3 DNA reads TGTGCCAGCAGCCCCGGGACAGGTGGGAATCAGCCCCAGCATTTT. Encoded protein: CASSPGTGGNQPQHF. J is TRBJ1-5 and V is TRBV5-6, with TRBD1 identical over 8 bases. Trimming took 4 bases from V and 4 from J; bases not matched to a gene: 7. This CDR3 is built from 15 residues. Germline V gives CDR1 SGHDT, CDR2 YYEEEE.

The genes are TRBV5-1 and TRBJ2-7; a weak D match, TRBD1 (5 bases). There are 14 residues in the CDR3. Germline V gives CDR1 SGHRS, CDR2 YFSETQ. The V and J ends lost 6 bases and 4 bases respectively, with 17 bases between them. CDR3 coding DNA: TGCGCCAGCACCGAAAACACAGGTTCTTACGAGCAGTACTTC. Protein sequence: CASTENTGSYEQYF.

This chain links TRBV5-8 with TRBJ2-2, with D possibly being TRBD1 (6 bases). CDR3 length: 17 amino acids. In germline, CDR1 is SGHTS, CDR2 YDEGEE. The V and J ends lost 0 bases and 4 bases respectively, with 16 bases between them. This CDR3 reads CASSLVHEGGLTGELFF. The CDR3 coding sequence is TGTGCCAGCAGCTTGGTTCATGAAGGGGGTCTCACCGGGGAGCTGTTTTTT.

CDR3 DNA: TGTGCCAGCAGGACCGGGACACGGAATTCACCCCTCCACTTT. Translation gives CASRTGTRNSPLHF. The chain carries TRBV2 and TRBJ1-6; D perhaps matches TRBD1 (6 bases). CDR3 length: 14 residues. Per the germline V gene, CDR1 is SNHLY and CDR2 is FYNNEI. V was cut by 6 bases and J by 7 bases, with 13 bases left in between.

DNA for the CDR3: TGTGCCAGCAGCTCCGGGACATACACTGAAGCTTTCTTT. It is translated as CASSSGTYTEAFF. This chain links TRBV7-9 with TRBJ1-1; weak D call: TRBD1 (6 bases). Trimming pared 4 bases from V and 3 bases from J, leaving 9 bases between. This CDR3 comprises 13 residues. Per the germline V gene, CDR1 is SEHNR and CDR2 is FQNEAQ (reference sequence).

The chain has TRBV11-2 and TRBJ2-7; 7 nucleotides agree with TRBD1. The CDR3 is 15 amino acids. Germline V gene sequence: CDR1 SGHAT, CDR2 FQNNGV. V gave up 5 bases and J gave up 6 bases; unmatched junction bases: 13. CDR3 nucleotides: TGTGCCAGCAGCCTCGCTCGGGACAGTTTGAGCGAGCAGTACTTC. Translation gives CASSLARDSLSEQYF.

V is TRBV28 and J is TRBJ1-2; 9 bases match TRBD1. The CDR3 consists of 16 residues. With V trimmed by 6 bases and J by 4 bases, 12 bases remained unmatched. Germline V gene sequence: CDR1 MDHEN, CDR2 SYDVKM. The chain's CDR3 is CASRGRDRANSYGYTF. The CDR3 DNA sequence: TGTGCCAGCAGAGGCCGGGACAGGGCTAACTCCTATGGCTACACCTTC.

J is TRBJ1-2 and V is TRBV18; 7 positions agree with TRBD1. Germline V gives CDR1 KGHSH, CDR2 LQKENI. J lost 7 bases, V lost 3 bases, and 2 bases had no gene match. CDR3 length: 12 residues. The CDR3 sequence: CASSPGQLGYTF. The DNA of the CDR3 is TGTGCCAGCTCACCGGGACAGCTTGGCTACACCTTC.

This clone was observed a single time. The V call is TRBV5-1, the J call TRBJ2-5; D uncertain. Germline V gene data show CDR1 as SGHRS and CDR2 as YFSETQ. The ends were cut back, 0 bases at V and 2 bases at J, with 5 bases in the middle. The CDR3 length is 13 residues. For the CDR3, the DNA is TGCGCCAGCAGCTTGGGCGTTCAAGAGACCCAGTACTTC. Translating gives CASSLGVQETQYF.

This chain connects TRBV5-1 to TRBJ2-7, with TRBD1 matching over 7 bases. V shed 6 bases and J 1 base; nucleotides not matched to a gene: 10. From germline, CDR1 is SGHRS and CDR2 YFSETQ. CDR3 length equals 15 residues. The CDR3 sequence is CASTSPTGPSYEQYF. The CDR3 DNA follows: TGCGCCAGCACCTCTCCGACAGGGCCGTCCTACGAGCAGTACTTC.

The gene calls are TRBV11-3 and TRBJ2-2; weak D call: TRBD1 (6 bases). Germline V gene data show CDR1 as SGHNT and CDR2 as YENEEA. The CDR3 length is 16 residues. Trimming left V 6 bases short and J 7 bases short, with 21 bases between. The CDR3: CASSSRVDRQVGELFF. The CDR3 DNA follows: TGTGCCAGCAGTTCCAGGGTCGACCGACAGGTCGGGGAGCTGTTTTTT.

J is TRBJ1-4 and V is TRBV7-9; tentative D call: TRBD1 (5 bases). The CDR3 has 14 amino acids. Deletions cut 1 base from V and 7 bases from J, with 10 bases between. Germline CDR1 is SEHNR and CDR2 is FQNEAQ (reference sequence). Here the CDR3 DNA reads TGTGCCAGCAGCTTAGTAGGGGTTGGTGAAAAACTGTTTTTT. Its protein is CASSLVGVGEKLFF.

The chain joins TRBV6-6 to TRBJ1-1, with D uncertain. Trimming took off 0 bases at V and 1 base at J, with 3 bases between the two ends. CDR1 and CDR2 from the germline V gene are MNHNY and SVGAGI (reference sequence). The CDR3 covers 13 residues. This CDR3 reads CASSYSRNTEAFF. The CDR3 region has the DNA TGTGCCAGCAGTTACTCGAGGAACACTGAAGCTTTCTTT.

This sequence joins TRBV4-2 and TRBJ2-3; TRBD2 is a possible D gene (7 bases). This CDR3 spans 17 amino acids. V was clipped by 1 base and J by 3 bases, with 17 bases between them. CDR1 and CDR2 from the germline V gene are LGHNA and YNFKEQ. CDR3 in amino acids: CASSQAEGGAVTDTQYF. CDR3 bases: TGTGCCAGCAGCCAAGCGGAGGGGGGGGCGGTAACAGATACGCAGTATTTT.